This entry is about one TCR beta chain. The entry originates in a study of CD8 T cells in Susac syndrome. The overall study: The Susac syndrome patients that were sequenced included about 6 with active disease and roughly 8 in remission. There were Susac syndrome patients who were therapy-naive at blood draw, others on corticosteroids, and others on intravenous immunoglobulin alone.

When the RNA was reverse transcribed, random hexamers were used with an input of roughly 0.5 to 1 ug. MiXCR, applied by TCRdb to the immunoSEQ multiplex PCR reads, yields one record per CDR3 protein. The sample contains approximately 190,000 distinct CDR3 sequences, approximately 95% of which appear only once. J was trimmed by 2 bases and V by 6 bases; bases with no gene match: 7. The V gene's germline CDR1 is SEHNR and CDR2 FQNEAQ (reference sequence). The CDR3 loop spans 14 amino acids. The patients with Susac syndrome were individuals who fulfilled the recently defined diagnostic criteria for disease that was either definite or probable. Negative isolation was applied to CD8+ and CD4+ T cells, and FACS enrichment was applied to TEMRA cells.

The source of this sequence is a human donor with Susac syndrome. Sequenced material: CD8+ T cells from PBMCs. The genes are TRBV7-9 and TRBJ2-7; 7 bases are shared with TRBD2. Written as DNA, the CDR3 is TGTGCCAGCAGTTATTCCGGGGGGACCTACGAGCAGTACTTC. Translation: CASSYSGGTYEQYF.